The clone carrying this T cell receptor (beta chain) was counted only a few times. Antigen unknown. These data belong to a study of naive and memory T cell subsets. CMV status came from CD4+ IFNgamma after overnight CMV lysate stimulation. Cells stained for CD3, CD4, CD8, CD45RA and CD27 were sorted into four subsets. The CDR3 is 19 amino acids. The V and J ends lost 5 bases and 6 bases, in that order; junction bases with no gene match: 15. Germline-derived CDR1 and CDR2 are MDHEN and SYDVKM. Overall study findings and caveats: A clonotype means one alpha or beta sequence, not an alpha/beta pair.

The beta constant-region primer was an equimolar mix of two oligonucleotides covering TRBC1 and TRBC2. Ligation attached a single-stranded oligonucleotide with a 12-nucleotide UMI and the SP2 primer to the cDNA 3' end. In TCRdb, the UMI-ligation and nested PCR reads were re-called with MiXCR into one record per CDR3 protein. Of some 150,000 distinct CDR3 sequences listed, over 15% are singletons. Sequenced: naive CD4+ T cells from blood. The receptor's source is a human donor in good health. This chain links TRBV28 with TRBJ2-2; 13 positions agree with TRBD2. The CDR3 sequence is CASSKPRGLAGSSAGELFF. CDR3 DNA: TGTGCCAGCAGTAAGCCTAGGGGACTAGCGGGATCTTCGGCCGGGGAGCTGTTTTTT.